The sequence of this T cell receptor (beta chain) was determined in a study of graft-versus-host responses after intestinal transplantation. In the study overall: Each recipient received a multivisceral, liver-intestinal, or isolated intestinal graft.

On this clone itself: The antigen remains undetermined.

Study findings and constraints: Recipient marrow contained GvH clones, some of which appeared first in ileum or blood. Researchers found peak circulating GvH clone levels linked to early post-transplant HvG declines.

This table comes from immunoSEQ multiplex PCR, and its TCRdb copy is limited to in-frame clones, with some not included. The data show tens of thousands of clones, about 94% seen once. This TCR was recovered from a human donor who was the organ donor for an intestinal transplant. The sample consisted of unstimulated CD4+ T cells sorted from spleen or lymph node cells, taken before transplant.

The CDR3 reads CASSPTGLGEQYF. For the CDR3, the DNA is TGTGCCAGCAGTCCCACAGGGTTGGGCGAGCAGTACTTC. This sequence joins TRBV2 and TRBJ2-5; maybe TRBD1 (6 bases). The J call may be faulty, since TRBJ2-7 better matches the DNA end. CDR1 and CDR2 (germline): SNHLY, FYNNEI. The CDR3 consists of 13 residues.